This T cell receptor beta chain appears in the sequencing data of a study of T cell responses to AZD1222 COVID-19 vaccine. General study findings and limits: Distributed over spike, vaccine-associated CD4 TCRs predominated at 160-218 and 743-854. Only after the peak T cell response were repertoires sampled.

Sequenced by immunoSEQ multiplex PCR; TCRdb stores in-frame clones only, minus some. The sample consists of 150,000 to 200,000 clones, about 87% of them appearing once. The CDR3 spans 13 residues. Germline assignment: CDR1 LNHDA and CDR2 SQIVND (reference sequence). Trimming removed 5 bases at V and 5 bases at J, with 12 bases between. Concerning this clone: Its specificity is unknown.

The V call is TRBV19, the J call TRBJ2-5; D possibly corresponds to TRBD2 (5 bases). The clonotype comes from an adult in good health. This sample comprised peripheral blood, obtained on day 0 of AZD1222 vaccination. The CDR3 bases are TGTGCCAGTAGTCTGGACTCGCTGGAGACCCAGTACTTC. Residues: CASSLDSLETQYF.